This TCR beta chain appears in the sequencing data of a study of T-cell reconstitution after alpha-beta-depleted transplantation in children. The CDR3 spans 13 residues. The germline CDR1 and CDR2 sequences are SGHTA and FQGNSA. Trimming shortened V by 2 bases and J by 2 bases, and 6 bases separated the two germline ends. TCRbeta library construction was performed incorporating unique molecular identifiers. From the PCR reads, TCRdb called clonotypes with MiXCR, one entry per CDR3 protein. The sample gives fewer than 250,000 distinct CDR3 sequences, roughly 7.7% of which show up once; roughly 6% is in the top ten.

This rearrangement joins TRBV7-2 to TRBJ2-5, with unresolved D. The sample here was PBMCs, mostly from graft donor cells, taken 180 days after TCRalphabeta/CD19-depleted stem cell transplant. The receptor comes from a male patient between 5 and 17 years old who had a stem cell transplant for acute lymphoblastic leukemia, so the T cells may come from the graft donor. CDR3 nucleotides: TGTGCCAGCAGCTTATGGCTGCAAGAGACCCAGTACTTC. This sequence encodes CASSLWLQETQYF.